This T cell receptor beta chain was captured in a study of vaccination and CD4 T cells after COVID-19. This CDR3 comprises 13 residues. The V end was cut by 1 base, the J end by 7 bases, with 11 bases between. Germline V gene data show CDR1 as DFQATT and CDR2 as SNEGSKA (reference sequence). To note about this clonotype: The antigen is undetermined.

Sequenced with the Oncomine TCR Beta short-read assay was DNA taken from cultured CD4+ T cells. TCRdb itself ran the PCR reads through MiXCR, one entry per CDR3 protein. Here the sample spans 8,500 to 13,000 distinct CDR3 sequences, approximately 20% being singletons. This sample's treatment: approximately 9-day PBMC culture with coronavirus spike peptide pools or control peptides (ViraFEST assay). The clonotype was recovered from a human donor who had recovered from COVID-19. The material sequenced was CD4+ T cells from blood, cultured in vitro, taken after SARS-CoV-2 vaccination. The J gene is TRBJ1-5, the V gene TRBV20-1; perhaps TRBD1 as D (5 bases). The DNA for the CDR3 is TGCAGTGCTAGAGTAGGCAGGGACCAGCCCCAGCATTTT. This translates into CSARVGRDQPQHF.